This T cell receptor beta chain is from a study of shared clonotypes between healthy human individuals. Cells designated naive CD8 were CD45RO-negative and were positively selected for CCR7, with terminally differentiated effector memory CD45RA+ cells excluded. Using immunoSEQ multiplex PCR, the repertoire was profiled, and TCRdb retains in-frame clones only, with some absent. The table shows about 680,000 clones, with about 90% occurring only once. The germline V gene encodes CDR1 SQVTM and CDR2 ANQGSEA. V dropped 4 bases and J dropped 5 bases, with 15 bases sitting between them. The CDR3 runs 14 residues.

This chain uses TRBV29-1 with TRBJ2-1, with D maybe TRBD2 (6 bases). Sequences were obtained from naive CD8+ T cells sorted from blood. The receptor was derived from a man aged 25-45 years in good health. The CDR3 DNA reads as TGCAGCGTTGGACCTGCTAGCGCCCACAATGAGCAGTTCTTC. Amino acid sequence: CSVGPASAHNEQFF.